The present entry profiles one TCR beta chain with its context. The specificity of this receptor is unknown. No qualities accompany the bases; no much larger clone lies one base away. Preparation of the library involved the immunoSEQ multiplex PCR assay. The multiplex PCR relied on a mix of 60 forward primers for TCR Vbeta segments and 13 reverse primers for TCR Jbeta segments. Amplification of the CDR3 region of rearranged TCR beta genes was performed with a multiplex PCR assay on genomic DNA. The amplified TCR beta libraries were sequenced on the Illumina HiSeq System as 87-base-pair reads. Turning to the authors' computational methods: A later analysis counted 65 million to 90 million unique TCR beta chains across the 666 repertoires, and 9.5 million to 11 million of these chains were shared by at least two donors. Raw reads were error-corrected and collapsed into unique sequences by a nearest-neighbor algorithm in which closely related sequences were merged to remove PCR and sequencing errors. To assign V, D and J gene segments, CDR3 sequences were aligned to IMGT reference sequences. For a sequence to be retained, a match of at least six nucleotides was required to both a V gene segment and a J gene segment. A rearrangement counted as productive if the CDR3 had no stop codons and remained in frame with V and J, and every other rearrangement counted as non-productive. Following IMGT convention, CDR3 was defined as the stretch from the second conserved V-encoded cysteine to the conserved J-encoded phenylalanine. In an earlier analysis of 587 of the donors, sequences lacking an unambiguous match to a single V gene segment were excluded. An earlier analysis of about 590 of the donors classified V segments as functional when productive rearrangements were above 56.7% and as segregating when the standard deviation between donors was above 5%. A statistical classification framework was developed to diagnose cytomegalovirus status using the catalog of TCR beta chain sequences. In a later analysis, TCR nucleotide sequences were compared against IMGT/GENE-DB human TR gene sequences so that V and J genes could be assigned. In a later analysis, CDR3 sequences and most-parsimonious VDJ recombination scenarios were assigned using the TCRdist pipeline. In a later analysis, each TCR beta chain was defined by its CDR3 amino acid sequence together with its V-gene family, and reads without a unique V-gene family were excluded. As a way to deal with suspected cross-contamination and a sequencing artifact, a later analysis dropped hundreds of nucleotide sequences that were highly shared and had low generation probability. For each public chain, a later analysis derived a clonal expansion index from normalized ranks of inferred template counts within each repertoire. A later analysis computed generation probabilities with a VDJ recombination model fitted to out-of-frame rearrangements, and checked the results against IGoR. In a later analysis, hypergeometric tests were used to score TCR-TCR, TCR-HLA and TCR-CMV co-occurrence, with a repertoire-size bias correction applied to TCR pairs. False discovery rates were estimated in a later analysis by permuting HLA or CMV assignments 20 times. In a later analysis, co-occurring TCRs were grouped using DBSCAN, and TCRdist sequence similarity was added for clustering within HLA-allele-positive subsets. For co-occurrence clustering, repertoires with fewer than 30,000 or more than 120,000 public chains were excluded, along with five repertoires with anomalous nucleotide sharing. Held by TCRdb, this immuneACCESS table contains in-frame sequences only and omits some clones. Under half of the omission traces to an unresolved V gene where checked; the cause of the rest is unknown. Clone size and V and J calls were adopted from that table, with D and trimming inferred from the DNA. This sample comprises over 85,000 clones, roughly 72% of them detected only once. The ten largest clones take up under 0.75% of the sample.

The V and J ends are trimmed by 1 base and 6 bases, leaving 10 bases between them. In the germline V gene, CDR1 corresponds to SGHRS and CDR2 to YFSETQ. The CDR3 spans 14 residues, from the cysteine through the phenylalanine. CDR3 DNA only is kept here, 42 bases in frame from base 1. The cohort was made up of hundreds of healthy bone marrow donors. Cohort members were all nominally healthy when sampled, although unrecorded immune exposures were likely present. The donor tested CMV seronegative and was one of the 352 seronegative cohort members. Every donor gave a peripheral blood sample, and the peripheral blood mononuclear cells from that sample were used for TCR beta sequencing. Genomic DNA was extracted from the blood cell samples with the Qiagen DNeasy Blood Extraction Kit. This specimen comes from a study of cytomegalovirus exposure and HLA in healthy donors (dated by TCRdb to 2017 to 2019). At the level of the whole study: An earlier analysis of several hundred of the donors reported 276 Gb of sequence data and 100 million to 120 million unique TCR beta sequences obtained from around 170 million T cells. An early release covering 550 to 700 HLA-typed donors comprised roughly 300 gigabases of sequencing data and some 79 million unique TCR sequences. The genetic ancestry cluster associated with self-reported Caucasian donors included 81% of the 300 to 450 genotyped donors. The study aimed to test whether cataloging public T cell receptors could reveal signatures of past pathogen exposure. Using immunosequencing, the study profiled T cell repertoires from fewer than 850 subjects and related those repertoires to cytomegalovirus serostatus. In addition to the first cohort of 500 to 850 subjects, a separate validation cohort of around 110 different subjects was used. To predict cytomegalovirus infection status, the study brought together high-throughput TCR immunosequencing, statistical association of individual TCRs with disease status, and machine learning. To study patterns of TCR occurrence, a later analysis re-analyzed previously published TCR beta repertoires from just over 650 donors and added high-resolution HLA genotyping. Rather than drawing on any new phenotypic data, the later analysis identified candidate immune exposures from TCR beta sequences and the way those sequences occurred across donors. An earlier analysis of 587 of the donors used high-throughput TCR beta sequencing to judge whether each TCR beta V gene segment behaved as functional or pseudogenic. Alongside the repertoire data, information on donor age, sex, ethnicity and CMV serostatus was compiled. A later genetic analysis used genome-wide SNP genotypes for about 60% of the roughly 670 donors, treating that subset as a discovery cohort. All discovery cohort repertoires had been generated on a single sequencing platform. Both class I and class II loci were covered by HLA typing, at four-digit resolution. Typing coverage differed by locus: A, B, C, DRB1 and DQB1 were typed in roughly 629-640 donors, DQA1 in approximately 520, DPA1 in over 600, and DPB1 in 400 to 480. A few DR-DQ haplotypes were handled as single units for association and clustering because linkage in the cohort was strong. Among under 450 genotyped donors of the cohort, an average of roughly 240,000 unique TCR beta nucleotide sequences were sequenced per donor, around 20% of them non-productive.

Points the paper makes about the study in general: In the study, about 150 TCR beta chains were listed as associated with cytomegalovirus. According to the authors, the approach could potentially be generalized to other disease states and immunological phenotypes. A later analysis found that HLA-associated TCR beta chains were more clonally expanded and had lower generation probabilities than equally common non-associated chains. Most CMV-associated TCR beta chains appeared to be HLA-restricted in a later analysis, and the HLA associations seemed to be driven largely by CMV exposure. In an earlier analysis of around 500 of the donors, most TCR beta V segments appeared in productive rearrangements about 90% or about 30% of the time, broadly matching IMGT annotations. Specific HLA alleles were associated with 15,000 to 20,000 TCR beta sequences at a false discovery rate of 0.05 in a later analysis. Some IMGT-functional V segments, including TRBV6-2 and TRBV6-3, could not be told apart with the 87-base-pair reads, so those segments were excluded. In a later genetic analysis, a missense DCLRE1C variant was associated with V-gene and J-gene trimming of TCR beta chains, and the association was replicated in an independent cohort. A few of the identified cytomegalovirus-associated TCR beta chains were confirmed in vitro to be specific for cytomegalovirus antigens. In this cohort, only TCR beta chains were sequenced, and detectable features were limited by the absence of alpha or paired-chain data. The earlier analysis of 587 of the donors excluded some 15 rarely observed V segments, including chromosome 9 orphons, because counts were too low. Linkage disequilibrium might explain the correlated functional status among segregating V segments, but an unknown experimental factor could not be excluded. For the cohort, immune exposure information was limited to CMV serostatus. The classifier was reported to diagnose cytomegalovirus status with high specificity and sensitivity in both the original and validation cohorts. According to a later analysis, TCR association rates differed among HLA loci, with DRB1 alleles showing the most associated TCRs and HLA-C alleles showing the fewest. A further reported finding was that TCR beta sequences accurately predicted the HLA-A and HLA-B alleles for most subjects in the first cohort. Because HLA typing was missing for some donors at each locus, association tests included only the typed subset. Compared with the roughly 710-donor mean, donors in an Asian-associated ancestry cluster had fewer N-insertions in productive TCRs, according to a later genetic analysis. Most TCR sequences were seen in very few donors, while some public TCRs were found in many individuals. A later analysis reported that several top co-occurrence clusters appeared linked to parvovirus B19, influenza, CMV and Epstein-Barr virus. Presence/absence analyses assumed roughly uniform sequencing depth across donors, an assumption that may not hold. A group of highly shared sequence variants was considered likely to be a technical artifact of the sequencing pipeline. When HLA alleles, especially DR and DQ, strongly co-occurred, attributing TCR associations to individual alleles was difficult.

The sequence was obtained from a man aged 30-40 years in good health and CMV-seronegative. In this chain, TRBV5-1 is recombined with TRBJ2-2; the D gene lacks a confident call. Sequencing input: PBMCs. The CDR3 reads CASSLSGPSGELFF. The DNA reads as follows: TGCGCCAGCAGCTTGTCGGGTCCGTCCGGGGAGCTGTTTTTT.